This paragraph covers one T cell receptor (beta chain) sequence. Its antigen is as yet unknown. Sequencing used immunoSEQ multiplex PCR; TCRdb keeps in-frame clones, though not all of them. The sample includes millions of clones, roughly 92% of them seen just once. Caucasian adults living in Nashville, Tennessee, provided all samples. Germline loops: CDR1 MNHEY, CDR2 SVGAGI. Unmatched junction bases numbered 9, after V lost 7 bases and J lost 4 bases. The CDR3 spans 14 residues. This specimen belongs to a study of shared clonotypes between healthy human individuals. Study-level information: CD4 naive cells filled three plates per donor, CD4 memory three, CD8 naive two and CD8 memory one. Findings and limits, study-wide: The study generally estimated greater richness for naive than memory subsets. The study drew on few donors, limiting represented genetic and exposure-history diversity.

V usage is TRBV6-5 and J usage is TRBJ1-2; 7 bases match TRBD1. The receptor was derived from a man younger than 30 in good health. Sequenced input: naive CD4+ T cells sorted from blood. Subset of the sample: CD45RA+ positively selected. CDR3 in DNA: TGTGCCAGCAACTCCGAGGGGGCACCCTATGGCTACACCTTC. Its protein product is CASNSEGAPYGYTF.